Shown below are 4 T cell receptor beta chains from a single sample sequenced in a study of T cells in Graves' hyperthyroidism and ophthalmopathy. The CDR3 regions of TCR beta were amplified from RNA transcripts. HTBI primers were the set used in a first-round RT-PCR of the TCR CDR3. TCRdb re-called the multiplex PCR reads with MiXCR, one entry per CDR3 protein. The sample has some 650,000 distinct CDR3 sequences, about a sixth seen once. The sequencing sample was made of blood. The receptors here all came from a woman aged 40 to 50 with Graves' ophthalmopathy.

The CDR3 sequence is CASSDKDRGESQPQHF. The CDR3 coding sequence is TGTGCCAGCAGTGATAAAGACAGGGGCGAAAGTCAGCCCCAGCATTTT. The chain is built from TRBV6-1 and TRBJ1-5, with 8 bases aligning to TRBD1. The CDR3 is 16 amino acids. CDR1 MNHNS and CDR2 SASEGT come from the germline V gene. With 3 bases clipped from V and 6 bases from J, the junction kept 10 bases outside the gene matches.

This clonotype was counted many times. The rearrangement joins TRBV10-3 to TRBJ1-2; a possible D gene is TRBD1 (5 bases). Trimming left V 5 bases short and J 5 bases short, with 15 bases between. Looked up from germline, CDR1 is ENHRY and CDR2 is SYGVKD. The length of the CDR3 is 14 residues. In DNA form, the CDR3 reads TGTGCCATCAGTACGCAGGGACGGGAATATGGCTACACCTTC. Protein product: CAISTQGREYGYTF.

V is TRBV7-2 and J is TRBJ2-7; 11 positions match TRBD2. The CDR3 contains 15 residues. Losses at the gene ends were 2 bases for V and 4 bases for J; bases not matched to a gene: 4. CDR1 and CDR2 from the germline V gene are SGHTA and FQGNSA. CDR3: CASSLSGLAVYEQYF. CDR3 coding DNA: TGTGCCAGCAGCTTATCGGGACTAGCGGTATACGAGCAGTACTTC.

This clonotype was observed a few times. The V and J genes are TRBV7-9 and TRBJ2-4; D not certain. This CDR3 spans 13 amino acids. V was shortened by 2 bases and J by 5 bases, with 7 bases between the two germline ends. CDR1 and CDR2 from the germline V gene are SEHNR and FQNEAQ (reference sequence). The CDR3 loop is CASSLTEENIQYF. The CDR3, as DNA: TGTGCCAGCAGCTTAACCGAGGAAAACATTCAGTACTTC.